Listed here is a single T cell receptor (beta chain). No antigen is known for it. This sample was included in a study of cytomegalovirus exposure and HLA in healthy donors. Across the whole study: Among around 200 million T cells, an earlier analysis found 117 million unique TCR beta sequences. Findings of the study overall: Reportedly, HLA-A and HLA-B alleles of most subjects were accurately predicted from TCR beta. In vitro testing confirmed three CMV-associated chains as specific for CMV antigens.

Vbeta (60) and Jbeta (13) primers were used in the PCR. This table comes from immunoSEQ multiplex PCR, and its TCRdb copy is limited to in-frame clones, with some not included. The table has almost 200,000 clones, around 79% seen once. The CDR3 extends over 16 amino acids. Between the trimmed V and J ends, which lost 3 bases and 2 bases, there was a span of 15 bases. Germline lookup yields CDR1 MNHEY and CDR2 SMNVEV (reference sequence). This clonotype was obtained from a male donor in good health and CMV-seropositive. The V and J genes are TRBV27 and TRBJ2-3; D might be TRBD1 (5 bases). Material for sequencing was PBMCs. Here the CDR3 reads CASSLLVQGYTDTQYF. The CDR3, as DNA: TGTGCCAGCAGTTTGCTCGTGCAGGGCTACACAGATACGCAGTATTTT.